This TCR beta chain was sequenced during a study of control samples from healthy donors and cancer patients. Method: immunoSEQ multiplex PCR; TCRdb's copy keeps in-frame clones and lacks some. The sample holds tens of thousands of clones, 83% seen once. This CDR3 contains 15 residues. CDR1 and CDR2 (germline): SGHRS, YFSETQ. V was clipped by 0 bases and J by 1 base, with 10 bases between them. The V and J genes are TRBV5-1 and TRBJ1-2; D is unresolved. Sequencing was done on a sample of blood. This receptor was taken from a man in his fifties or sixties in good health. The CDR3 loop reads CASSLAPGINYGYTF. The CDR3 DNA follows: TGCGCCAGCAGCTTGGCCCCGGGGATTAACTATGGCTACACCTTC.